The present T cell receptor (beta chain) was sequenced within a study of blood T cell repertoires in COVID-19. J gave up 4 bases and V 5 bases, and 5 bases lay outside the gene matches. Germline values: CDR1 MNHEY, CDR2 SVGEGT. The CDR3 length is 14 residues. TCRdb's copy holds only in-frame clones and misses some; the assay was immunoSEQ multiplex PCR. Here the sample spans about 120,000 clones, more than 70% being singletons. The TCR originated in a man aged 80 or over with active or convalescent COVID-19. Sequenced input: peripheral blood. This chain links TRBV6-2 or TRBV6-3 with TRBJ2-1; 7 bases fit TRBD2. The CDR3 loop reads CASSTLAGYNEQFF. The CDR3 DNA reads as TGTGCCAGCAGTACCTTAGCGGGTTACAATGAGCAGTTCTTC.